The 6 T cell receptor beta chains in this list originate from one sample, sequenced in a study of T cell repertoires in cytomegalovirus infection (dated by TCRdb to the late 2010s). The antigens of these receptors remain unknown. The sample's treatment or condition, from its label and the paper: in vitro stimulation with specific CMV peptide epitopes to enrich CMV-specific T cells. For sequencing, an Illumina HiSeq 1500 was employed. In-frame beta chains were kept once TCRdb had trimmed the public reads at Q25 with fastp and called clones with MiXCR. Every distinct CDR3 protein forms one entry, paired with its most common genes and DNA. Across this sample there are around 430,000 distinct CDR3 sequences, with about 44% seen only once. About two fifths of the sample goes to the ten largest clones. This sample comprised cultured PBMCs, obtained from culture after CMV antigen stimulation. The receptor source for this set is a human donor in good health (CMV status not recorded). Some clones in this sample may be carry-over from other donors' samples.

The V and J genes are TRBV4-3 and TRBJ2-3; 7 nucleotides match TRBD2. CDR1 is LGHNA, CDR2 YSLEER, per germline. V shed 0 bases, J shed 2 bases, and the junction held 14 bases outside the gene matches. The CDR3 consists of 19 residues. DNA of the CDR3: TGCGCCAGCAGCCAAGATGCAAGCGGGGCGTCAAGAGACACAGATACGCAGTATTTT. Amino acids: CASSQDASGASRDTDTQYF.

The chain joins TRBV7-2 to TRBJ2-7, with 10 bases identical to TRBD1. J lost 4 bases, V lost 7 bases, and 10 bases had no gene match. Per the germline V gene, CDR1 is SGHTA and CDR2 is FQGNSA. The CDR3 length is 15 residues. The CDR3 loop reads CASTRPGTGVYEQYF. The CDR3 DNA follows: TGTGCCAGCACCCGCCCGGGGACAGGGGTGTACGAGCAGTACTTC.

The V call is TRBV7-2, the J call TRBJ1-1, with a weak D call TRBD1 (6 bases). V dropped 5 bases and J dropped 1 base, with 14 bases sitting between them. This CDR3 comprises 15 residues. Germline CDR1 reads SGHTA; CDR2 reads FQGNSA. The DNA for the CDR3 is TGTGCCAGCAGCCAACGACAGGCTACGAACACTGAAGCTTTCTTT. Its protein product is CASSQRQATNTEAFF.

This chain joins TRBV20-1 and TRBJ2-1; possibly TRBD1 or TRBD2 for D (5 bases each). CDR3 length: 13 amino acids. V was pared by 6 bases and J by 9 bases, with 18 bases between. Germline CDR1 and CDR2: DFQATT and SNEGSKA (reference sequence). The CDR3 region has the DNA TGCAGTGCGCAAGAGGAGCTTGGGGGTGAGCAGTTCTTC. Protein sequence: CSAQEELGGEQFF.

This clonotype occurred a few times. The rearrangement uses TRBV7-2 and TRBJ1-1, with TRBD1 matching over 9 bases. CDR1 is SGHTA and CDR2 is FQGNSA in the germline V gene. The CDR3 has 14 amino acids. J gave up 1 base and V 6 bases, and 3 bases lay outside the gene matches. The CDR3 protein is CASRVDRGNTEAFF. The CDR3 DNA reads TGTGCCAGCAGGGTGGACAGGGGGAACACTGAAGCTTTCTTT.

J is TRBJ2-4 and V is TRBV29-1, with TRBD1 identical over 8 bases. From germline, CDR1 is SQVTM and CDR2 ANQGSEA. V shed 6 bases, J shed 3 bases, and the junction held 7 bases outside the gene matches. The CDR3 loop spans 14 amino acids. The CDR3 nucleotides read TGCAGCGTGACCCCAGGGGGCAGCAAAAACATTCAGTACTTC. This encodes CSVTPGGSKNIQYF.